A selection of T cell receptor beta chains follows, all from one sample in a study of blood T cell repertoires in COVID-19. Clones were sequenced by immunoSEQ multiplex PCR, and TCRdb holds only the in-frame ones, with some missing. The repertoire has around 180,000 clones, roughly 81% of them found once; the top ten carry roughly 10%. Sequencing used peripheral blood. The receptors were gathered from a woman aged 80 or older with COVID-19, enrolled during active disease. Each CDR3 is given with its conserved first and last residue. D genes are given only for firm matches.

D: TRBD1
V: TRBV7-2
J: TRBJ2-7
CDR3: CASSLAGTGTYEQYF

D: -
V: TRBV6-1
J: TRBJ2-1
CDR3: CASSEQGHRYNEQFF

D: -
V: TRBV6-2/TRBV6-3
J: TRBJ2-3
CDR3: CASSYLMPSVDTQYF

D: TRBD2
V: TRBV7-9
J: TRBJ2-1
CDR3: CASSQRGFEQFF

D: TRBD1
V: TRBV28
J: TRBJ1-1
CDR3: CASSSGTGGFTEAFF

D: -
V: TRBV5-1
J: TRBJ2-1
CDR3: CASSAHYSALYNEQFF

D: -
V: TRBV12-3/TRBV12-4
J: TRBJ2-3
CDR3: CASSLQGTDTQYF

D: -
V: TRBV29-1
J: TRBJ2-7
CDR3: CSVVGHRDTYEQYF

D: -
V: TRBV19
J: TRBJ2-1
CDR3: CASSTAGDEYNEQFF

D: -
V: TRBV27
J: TRBJ2-1
CDR3: CASSLQVIGHHEQFF

D: -
V: TRBV4-1
J: TRBJ1-2
CDR3: CASSPFTEGHWGYTF

D: -
V: TRBV28
J: TRBJ2-5
CDR3: CASRTGHFQETQYF

D: -
V: TRBV2
J: TRBJ2-1
CDR3: CASRGRDRPLDNEQFF

D: TRBD1
V: TRBV5-8
J: TRBJ1-1
CDR3: CASSFPQGGRYAFF

D: -
V: TRBV6-1
J: TRBJ1-2
CDR3: CASSEWQARRRSDGYTF

D: -
V: TRBV25-1
J: TRBJ2-5
CDR3: CASRWGGGETQYF

D: -
V: TRBV5-1
J: TRBJ1-1
CDR3: CASSGRGTNTEAFF

D: TRBD2
V: TRBV15
J: TRBJ2-1
CDR3: CATSRDLVGGGSYNEQFF

D: TRBD2
V: TRBV4-2
J: TRBJ2-1
CDR3: CASSQVSLAGGWEQFF

D: -
V: TRBV6-1
J: TRBJ1-5
CDR3: CASSERGQNQPQHF

D: -
V: TRBV7-2
J: TRBJ1-1
CDR3: CASSLDGGFLTEAFF

D: TRBD2
V: TRBV4-2
J: TRBJ2-1
CDR3: CASSQVDGTSGTNEQFF

D: TRBD1
V: TRBV4-2
J: TRBJ2-1
CDR3: CASSQDQSGGEQFF

D: TRBD1
V: TRBV7-9
J: TRBJ2-2
CDR3: CASSFNRGNTGELFF

D: -
V: TRBV11-2
J: TRBJ2-1
CDR3: CASRGTGYNEQFF

D: TRBD2
V: TRBV11-2
J: TRBJ2-7
CDR3: CASSPKGTSGYEQYF

D: -
V: TRBV5-4
J: TRBJ2-5
CDR3: CASSLGAQTRSTQYF

D: -
V: TRBV3-1/TRBV3-2
J: TRBJ1-2
CDR3: CASSHGGARGYTF

D: -
V: TRBV10-3
J: TRBJ2-1
CDR3: CAIGAQQFF

D: TRBD2
V: TRBV19
J: TRBJ2-5
CDR3: CASSQTSGRAGETQYF

D: -
V: TRBV5-8
J: TRBJ2-1
CDR3: CASSYDRSSYNEQFF

D: TRBD2
V: TRBV20-1
J: TRBJ2-1
CDR3: CSASVTGSWTSGVFPLDEQFF

D: TRBD2
V: TRBV13
J: TRBJ2-1
CDR3: CASSPGLRGRALDEQFF

D: -
V: TRBV14
J: TRBJ1-6
CDR3: CASRISGDNSPLHF

D: TRBD2
V: TRBV4-1
J: TRBJ2-7
CDR3: CASSYKAGASYEQYF

D: -
V: TRBV4-1
J: TRBJ1-2
CDR3: CASSQGLGRGRNGYTF

D: TRBD1
V: TRBV9
J: TRBJ2-1
CDR3: CASSVGTGSYNEQFF

D: TRBD1
V: TRBV10-3
J: TRBJ2-3
CDR3: CAIPGQGADTQYF

D: TRBD1
V: TRBV11-2
J: TRBJ1-2
CDR3: CASSEGQIYGYTF

D: TRBD2
V: TRBV4-2
J: TRBJ2-5
CDR3: CASSQEDGRSAETQYF

D: -
V: TRBV21-1
J: TRBJ1-2
CDR3: CASSKVGGGRGYTF

D: TRBD2
V: TRBV5-1
J: TRBJ2-1
CDR3: CASSHTGLATIYNEQFF

D: TRBD1
V: TRBV19
J: TRBJ1-1
CDR3: CASRRTGVFMNTEAFF

D: TRBD1
V: TRBV30
J: TRBJ1-2
CDR3: CAWSVKTGFTYGYTF

D: TRBD1
V: TRBV24-1
J: TRBJ1-2
CDR3: CATSDRPGQGNYGYTF

D: TRBD1
V: TRBV29-1
J: TRBJ1-2
CDR3: CSVGGQGAGGYTF

D: -
V: TRBV7-9
J: TRBJ1-2
CDR3: CASSLTTGNYGYTF

D: TRBD1
V: TRBV30
J: TRBJ2-5
CDR3: CAWSPGTAKETQYF

D: TRBD2
V: TRBV5-1
J: TRBJ2-3
CDR3: CASGPGLAQDTQYF

D: -
V: TRBV19
J: TRBJ1-1
CDR3: CASSIDSSRTEAFF

D: -
V: TRBV19
J: TRBJ1-1
CDR3: CASSIFGGTEAFF

D: -
V: TRBV11-2
J: TRBJ2-1
CDR3: CASSFTSRSSRNEQFF

D: TRBD1
V: TRBV12-3/TRBV12-4
J: TRBJ2-7
CDR3: CASSRTGRYEQYF

D: TRBD1
V: TRBV27
J: TRBJ2-1
CDR3: CASSLSPGQGVNEQFF

D: -
V: TRBV7-2
J: TRBJ1-1
CDR3: CASSPSGRAFF

D: TRBD1
V: TRBV14
J: TRBJ1-2
CDR3: CASSQAGTGGGGYTF

D: -
V: TRBV18
J: TRBJ2-2
CDR3: CASSPSTTGLATTGELFF

D: -
V: TRBV12-2
J: TRBJ2-5
CDR3: CASRLPPRGQETQYF

D: -
V: TRBV1
J: TRBJ2-4
CDR3: CTSSQDRTSGNIAKNIQYF